This T cell receptor (beta chain) was documented in a study of blood T cell repertoires in COVID-19. The wider study: From the United States, Italy and Spain came samples of acute and convalescent COVID-19.

CDR3 length: 15 residues. Germline lookup yields CDR1 MGHRA and CDR2 YSYEKL. Trimming cost V 3 bases and J 0 bases, with 11 bases left between them. Per the authors' pipeline: Estimation of nucleated cell counts relied on the amplification of reference gene primers. Produced via immunoSEQ multiplex PCR; TCRdb's table is partial and in-frame only. V, J and clone size reflect that table, while D and trimming were determined from the DNA. The sample consists of under 200,000 clones, roughly 88% of them appearing once. Input material: peripheral blood. This sequence originates from a woman older than 75 with acute or convalescent COVID-19. V is TRBV4-1 and J is TRBJ1-1; perhaps TRBD1 as D (6 bases). In DNA, the CDR3 is TGCGCCAGCAGCCACGCACAGGGCTTGAACACTGAAGCTTTCTTT. It yields the protein CASSHAQGLNTEAFF.